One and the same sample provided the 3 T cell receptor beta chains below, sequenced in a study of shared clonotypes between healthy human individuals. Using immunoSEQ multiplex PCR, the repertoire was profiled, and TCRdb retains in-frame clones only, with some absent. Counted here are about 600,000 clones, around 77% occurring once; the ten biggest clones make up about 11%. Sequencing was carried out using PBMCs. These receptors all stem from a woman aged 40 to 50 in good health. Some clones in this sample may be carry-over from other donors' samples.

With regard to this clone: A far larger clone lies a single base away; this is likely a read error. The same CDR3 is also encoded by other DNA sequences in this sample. The CDR3 coding sequence is TGTGCCAGCAGCTTAGAGGGAAACACCATATACTTT. Translating it yields CASSLEGNTIYF. The V call is TRBV7-6, the J call TRBJ1-3; D gene uncertain. Germline V CDR1 and CDR2: SGHVS, FNYEAQ. This CDR3 is 12 amino acids long.

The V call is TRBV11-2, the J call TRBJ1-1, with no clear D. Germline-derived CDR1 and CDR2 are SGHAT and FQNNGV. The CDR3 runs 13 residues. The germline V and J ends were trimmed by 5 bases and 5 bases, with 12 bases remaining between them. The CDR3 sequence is CASSPRTRTEAFF. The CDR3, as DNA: TGTGCCAGCAGCCCCCGGACGAGGACTGAAGCTTTCTTT.

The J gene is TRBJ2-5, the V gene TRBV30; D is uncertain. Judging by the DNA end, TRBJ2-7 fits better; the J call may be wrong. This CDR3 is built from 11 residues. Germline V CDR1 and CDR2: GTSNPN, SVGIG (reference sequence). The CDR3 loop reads CAWRMGYEQYF. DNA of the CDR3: TGTGCCTGGAGGATGGGCTACGAGCAGTACTTC.